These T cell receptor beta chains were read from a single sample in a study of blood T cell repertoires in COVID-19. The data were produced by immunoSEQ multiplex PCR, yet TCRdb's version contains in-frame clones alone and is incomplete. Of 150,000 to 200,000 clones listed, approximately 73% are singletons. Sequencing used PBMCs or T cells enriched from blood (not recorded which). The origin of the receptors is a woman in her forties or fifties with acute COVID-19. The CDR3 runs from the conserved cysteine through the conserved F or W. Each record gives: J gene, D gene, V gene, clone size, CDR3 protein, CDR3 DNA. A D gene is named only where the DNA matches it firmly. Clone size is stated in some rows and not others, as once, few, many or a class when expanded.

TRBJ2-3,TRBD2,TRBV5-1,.,CASSPGTSPLTDTQYF,TGCGCCAGCAGCCCGGGGACTAGCCCCTTGACAGATACGCAGTATTTT
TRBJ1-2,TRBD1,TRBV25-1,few,CASSDDTGGFYGYTF,TGTGCCAGCAGTGACGACACAGGGGGCTTCTATGGCTACACCTTC
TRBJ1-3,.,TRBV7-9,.,CASHRTGSGNTIYF,TGTGCCAGCCACAGGACGGGCTCTGGAAACACCATATATTTT
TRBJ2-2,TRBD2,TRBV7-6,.,CASSPGLAGELFF,TGTGCCAGCAGCCCCGGACTAGCCGGGGAGCTGTTTTTT
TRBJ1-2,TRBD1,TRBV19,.,CASWDATGGAAYYGYTF,TGTGCCAGTTGGGATGCGACAGGGGGCGCGGCATACTATGGCTACACCTTC
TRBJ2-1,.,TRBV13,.,CASAKRASSYNEQFF,TGTGCCAGTGCCAAGCGGGCCAGCTCCTACAATGAGCAGTTCTTC
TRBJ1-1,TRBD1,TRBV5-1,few,CASSLDTTQGKAFF,TGCGCCAGCAGCTTGGATACTACACAGGGGAAAGCTTTCTTT
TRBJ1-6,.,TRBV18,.,CASSPPNNSPLHF,TGTGCCAGCTCACCCCCTAACAATTCACCCCTCCACTTT
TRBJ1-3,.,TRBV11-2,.,CASSLQLSSGNTIYF,TGTGCCAGCAGCTTACAATTGAGCTCTGGAAACACCATATATTTT
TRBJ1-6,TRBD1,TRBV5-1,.,CASRIRQGESPLHF,TGCGCCAGCCGCATCCGACAGGGGGAATCACCCCTCCACTTT
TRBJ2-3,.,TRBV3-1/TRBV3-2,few,CASSPQRTSTDTQYF,TGTGCCAGCAGCCCACAGAGGACTAGCACAGATACGCAGTATTTT
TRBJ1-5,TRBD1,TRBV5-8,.,CASSWAWGQGGNQPQHF,TGTGCCAGCAGCTGGGCTTGGGGACAGGGGGGCAATCAGCCCCAGCATTTT
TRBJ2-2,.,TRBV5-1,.,CASSSLTGRKPGELFF,TGCGCCAGCAGCTCGTTGACAGGGAGGAAGCCCGGGGAGCTGTTTTTT
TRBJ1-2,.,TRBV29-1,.,CSVVGGDYGYTF,TGCAGCGTTGTGGGAGGGGACTATGGCTACACCTTC
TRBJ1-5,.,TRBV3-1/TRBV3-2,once,CASSQGAGRDRQPQHF,TGTGCCAGCAGCCAAGGCGCTGGGAGGGACCGTCAGCCCCAGCATTTT
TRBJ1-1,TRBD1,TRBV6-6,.,CASSYFTGGTEAFF,TGTGCCAGCAGTTACTTCACAGGGGGCACTGAAGCTTTCTTT
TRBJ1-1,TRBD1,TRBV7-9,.,CASSLDLQGYQAFF,TGTGCCAGCAGCTTAGACTTACAGGGGTACCAAGCTTTCTTT
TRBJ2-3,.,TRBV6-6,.,CASSPTPDTQYF,TGTGCCAGCAGTCCGACTCCGGATACGCAGTATTTT
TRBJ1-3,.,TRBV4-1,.,CASSQDPGRGNTIYF,TGCGCCAGCAGCCAAGATCCCGGGAGGGGAAACACCATATATTTT
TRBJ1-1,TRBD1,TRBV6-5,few,CASSYSNPGQRSFF,TGTGCCAGCAGTTACTCGAATCCGGGACAGAGATCTTTCTTT
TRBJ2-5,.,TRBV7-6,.,CASSRDKPETQYF,TGTGCCAGCAGCCGGGACAAGCCCGAGACCCAGTACTTC
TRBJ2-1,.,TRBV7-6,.,CASSLHQVYNEQFF,TGTGCCAGCAGCTTACATCAGGTCTACAATGAGCAGTTCTTC
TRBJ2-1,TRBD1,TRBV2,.,CAGRQGVYNEQFF,TGTGCCGGACGACAGGGGGTTTACAATGAGCAGTTCTTC
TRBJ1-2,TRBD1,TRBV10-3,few,CAITPGQGFSYGYTF,TGTGCCATCACCCCCGGACAGGGCTTTAGCTATGGCTACACCTTC
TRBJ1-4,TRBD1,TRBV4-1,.,CASSQLGTGGEKLFF,TGCGCCAGCAGCCAATTAGGGACAGGGGGTGAAAAACTGTTTTTT
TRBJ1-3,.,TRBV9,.,CASSVVAGSAGNTIYF,TGTGCCAGCAGCGTAGTGGCAGGATCGGCAGGAAACACCATATATTTT
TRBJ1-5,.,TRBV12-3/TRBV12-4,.,CASYSQSQPQHF,TGTGCCAGCTATAGCCAAAGTCAGCCCCAGCATTTT
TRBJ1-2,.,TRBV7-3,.,CASSFSPSYGYTF,TGTGCCAGCAGCTTTAGTCCGTCCTATGGCTACACCTTC
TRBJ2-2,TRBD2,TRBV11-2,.,CASSSRGGDTGELFF,TGTGCCAGCAGCTCCCGGGGGGGTGACACCGGGGAGCTGTTTTTT
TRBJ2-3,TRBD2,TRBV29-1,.,CSVEKGLAGPTDTQYF,TGCAGCGTTGAAAAAGGACTAGCGGGGCCCACAGATACGCAGTATTTT
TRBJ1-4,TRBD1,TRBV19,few,CASSRAGGDEKLFF,TGTGCCAGTAGTCGGGCAGGGGGCGATGAAAAACTGTTTTTT
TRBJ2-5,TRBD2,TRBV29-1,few,CSVMTSGGAGTQYF,TGCAGCGTCATGACTAGCGGGGGAGCCGGGACCCAGTACTTC
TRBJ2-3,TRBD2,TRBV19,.,CASTGRLSGGATDTQYF,TGTGCCAGTACCGGAAGACTTAGCGGGGGGGCGACAGATACGCAGTATTTT
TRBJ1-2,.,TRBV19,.,CASSKGAGNNYGYTF,TGTGCCAGTAGTAAGGGAGCGGGGAATAACTATGGCTACACCTTC
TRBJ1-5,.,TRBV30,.,CAWTPLSGDGPQHF,TGTGCCTGGACCCCCTTAAGCGGGGATGGGCCCCAGCATTTT
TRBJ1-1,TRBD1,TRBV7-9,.,CASSPGQGGLEAFF,TGTGCCAGCAGCCCCGGACAGGGAGGTCTTGAAGCTTTCTTT
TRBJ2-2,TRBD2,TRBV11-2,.,CASSLTSGVGGELFF,TGTGCCAGCAGCTTGACTAGCGGGGTTGGCGGGGAGCTGTTTTTT
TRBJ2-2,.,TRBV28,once,CASSFLVNGELFF,TGTGCCAGCAGTTTTCTAGTGAACGGGGAGCTGTTTTTT